This T cell receptor beta chain was obtained from a study of blood T cells in healthy people across ages. Together with a sample-barcoded 5' primer, a J-beta primer mix was included in a second PCR lasting about 7 to 11 cycles. TCRdb re-analysed the 5' RACE reads in MiXCR, keeping a single row per CDR3 protein. The repertoire holds roughly 830,000 distinct CDR3 sequences, with 62% as singletons. The sample consisted of blood. The sequence came from a man between 25 and 39 years old in good health.

The CDR3 protein is CASSVRGEETQYF. The CDR3, as DNA: TGTGCCAGCAGCGTCAGGGGGGAAGAGACCCAGTACTTC. This chain uses TRBV7-2 with TRBJ2-7, with D possibly TRBD1 on 7 matching bases. The last part of the DNA fits TRBJ2-5 better; the J call may be wrong. CDR1 is SGHTA, CDR2 FQGNSA, per germline. CDR3 length: 13 residues.